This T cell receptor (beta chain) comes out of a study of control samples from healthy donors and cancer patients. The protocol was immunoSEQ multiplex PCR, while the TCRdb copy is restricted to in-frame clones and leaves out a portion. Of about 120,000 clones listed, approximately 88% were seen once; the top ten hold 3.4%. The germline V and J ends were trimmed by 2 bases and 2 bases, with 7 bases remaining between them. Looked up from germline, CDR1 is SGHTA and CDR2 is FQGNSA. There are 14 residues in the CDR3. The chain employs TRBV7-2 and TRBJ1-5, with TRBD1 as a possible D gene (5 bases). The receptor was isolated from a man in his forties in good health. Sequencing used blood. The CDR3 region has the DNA TGTGCCAGCAGCTTACAGGGAGGCAATCAGCCCCAGCATTTT. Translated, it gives CASSLQGGNQPQHF.